This T cell receptor beta chain was retrieved from a study of blood T cell repertoires in COVID-19. Study-level information: Italy, Spain and the United States were the sources of the convalescent and acute COVID-19 samples.

The CDR3 sequence is 15 residues long. After removal of 0 bases from V and 5 bases from J, the junction contained 2 bases not matched to a gene. CDR1 and CDR2 from the germline V gene are SGHRS and YFSETQ. For this clone: The same CDR3 is also encoded by other DNA sequences in this sample.

Sequencing was performed with immunoSEQ multiplex PCR; in TCRdb, only in-frame clones are kept and a portion is missing. The table records fewer than 500,000 clones, approximately 90% of them present only once. Sequenced material: PBMCs or T cells enriched from blood (not recorded which). The sequence came from a woman aged 18-29 years with acute COVID-19. The chain carries TRBV5-1 and TRBJ2-1; 10 bases align to TRBD2. The chain's CDR3 is CASSLAAGGNNEQFF. Here the CDR3 DNA reads TGCGCCAGCAGCTTGGCAGCGGGAGGGAACAATGAGCAGTTCTTC.